Listed here is a single TCR beta chain. What it binds is not known. With 6 bases clipped from V and 3 bases from J, the junction kept 11 bases outside the gene matches. The CDR3 is made up of 15 amino acids. From germline, CDR1 is SQVTM and CDR2 ANQGSEA. TCRdb re-derived calls from the 5' RACE reads in MiXCR, one entry per CDR3 protein. The table has fewer than 650,000 distinct CDR3 sequences, just over 20% seen once. The data were taken from a study of T cells after yellow fever vaccination. Study information: Low-cell-number fractions were prepared with SMART-Seq v4 Ultra Low Input.

Findings and limits, study-wide: Once the booster was given, most primary-vaccination clones reappeared, at about 97% for CD4 and roughly 91% for CD8.

This sequence was found in a man between 18 and 35 years old who received the YFV17D yellow fever vaccine. The gene calls are TRBV29-1 and TRBJ2-5; TRBD1 matches at 9 bases. The material was PBMCs, obtained about 21 days after the first yellow fever vaccination. In DNA, the CDR3 is TGCAGCGTCGCTGGACAGGGGTTGTTTGAAGAGACCCAGTACTTC. Its translation is CSVAGQGLFEETQYF. Full variable domain (outside the CDR3, taken from reference TRBV29-1 and TRBJ2-5): SAVISQKPSRDICQRGTSLTIQCQVDSQVTMMFWYRQQPGQSLTLIATANQGSEATYESGFVIDKFPISRPNLTFSTLTVSNMSPEDSSIYLCSVAGQGLFEETQYFGPGTRLLVL.